The 25 T cell receptor beta chains below all came from one sample that was sequenced in a study of OX40 agonist ivuxolimab in advanced cancers. This table comes from immunoSEQ multiplex PCR, and its TCRdb copy is limited to in-frame clones, with some not included. The profile shows about 62,000 clones, around 90% of them singletons. The sequencing used CD4+ or CD8+ T cells sorted from blood, collected in a trial of the OX40 agonist ivuxolimab. These receptors were collected from an adult with an advanced solid tumor such as melanoma, head and neck, liver or kidney cancer.

The chain has TRBV11-2 and TRBJ2-1; D possibly corresponds to TRBD1 (6 bases). Germline CDR1 SGHAT, CDR2 FQNNGV. This CDR3 comprises 13 residues. With 7 bases removed from V and 5 bases from J, the gap between germline ends came to 12 bases. Written as DNA, the CDR3 is TGTGCCAGCACCCAGGACAGTCACAATGAGCAGTTCTTC. It is translated as CASTQDSHNEQFF.

The rearrangement uses TRBV11-2 and TRBJ2-7; 8 nucleotides align to TRBD1. This CDR3 is 14 amino acids long. After removal of 1 base from V and 11 bases from J, the junction contained 10 bases not matched to a gene. The germline gives CDR1 SGHAT, CDR2 FQNNGV. The CDR3 DNA sequence: TGTGCCAGCAGCTTAGCCCCTACAGGGGGTGGGAAGTACTTC. Translation gives CASSLAPTGGGKYF.

The J gene is TRBJ2-3, the V gene TRBV5-1, with D tentatively TRBD1 (7 bases). Germline V CDR1 and CDR2: SGHRS, YFSETQ. The CDR3 is 16 residues long. The ends were cut back, 0 bases at V and 3 bases at J, with 14 bases in the middle. CDR3 sequence reads: CASSLGAQGGTDTQYF. The CDR3 DNA sequence: TGCGCCAGCAGCTTGGGTGCCCAGGGGGGAACAGATACGCAGTATTTT.

A few counts support this clone. This rearrangement joins TRBV2 to TRBJ1-1, with a weak D call TRBD1 (6 bases). CDR1 is SNHLY and CDR2 is FYNNEI in the germline V gene. Trimming cost V 11 bases and J 6 bases, with 10 bases left between them. The CDR3 sequence is 10 residues long. The chain's CDR3 is CAGGGAEAFF. DNA for the CDR3: TGTGCCGGAGGGGGTGCTGAAGCTTTCTTT.

The gene calls are TRBV6-6 and TRBJ2-7, with D unresolved. Germline V gene lookup returns CDR1 MNHNY and CDR2 SVGAGI (reference sequence). V was clipped by 2 bases and J by 2 bases, with 13 bases between them. The CDR3 covers 15 residues. CDR3 DNA sequence: TGTGCCAGCAGTTACGGTGTGACGTCCCCCTACGAGCAGTACTTC. It specifies CASSYGVTSPYEQYF.

This rearrangement joins TRBV19 to TRBJ1-1; possibly TRBD1 for D (6 bases). CDR3 length: 14 residues. Trimming cost V 7 bases and J 4 bases, with 16 bases left between them. In germline, CDR1 is LNHDA, CDR2 SQIVND (reference sequence). The CDR3 DNA reads as TGTGCCAGTAATCAACAGGGTGGGGGCACTGAAGCTTTCTTT. Amino acid sequence: CASNQQGGGTEAFF.

The rearrangement links TRBV5-1 to TRBJ2-5; perhaps TRBD1 as D (5 bases). This CDR3 region has 15 residues. Germline V gives CDR1 SGHRS, CDR2 YFSETQ. The V and J ends lost 2 bases and 4 bases respectively, with 15 bases between them. CDR3 nucleotide sequence: TGCGCCAGCAGCTTTGTCAGATCTCAGGGAGAGACCCAGTACTTC. Its protein product is CASSFVRSQGETQYF.

This chain uses TRBV29-1 with TRBJ1-2, with unresolved D. This CDR3 is built from 12 residues. Trimming pared 4 bases from V and 0 bases from J, leaving 6 bases between. Germline V gene data show CDR1 as SQVTM and CDR2 as ANQGSEA. The CDR3 here is CSVATANYGYTF. Written as DNA, the CDR3 is TGCAGCGTTGCTACAGCTAACTATGGCTACACCTTC.

V and J are TRBV28 and TRBJ2-3, with D uncertain. The germline V gene has CDR1 MDHEN and CDR2 SYDVKM. Trimming shortened V by 2 bases and J by 4 bases, and 13 bases separated the two germline ends. The CDR3 is made up of 15 amino acids. CDR3 protein: CASSLPGPLADTQYF. CDR3 coding DNA: TGTGCCAGCAGTTTACCCGGGCCCCTCGCAGATACGCAGTATTTT.

The table lists this clone with a count of one. The rearrangement uses TRBV29-1 and TRBJ2-4; D is unclear. CDR1 and CDR2 (germline): SQVTM, ANQGSEA. There are 13 residues in the CDR3. V was cut by 3 bases and J by 9 bases, with 15 bases left in between. CDR3 sequence: CSVESSDNVIQYF. Here the CDR3 DNA reads TGCAGCGTTGAGAGTTCCGATAACGTCATTCAGTACTTC.

V is TRBV30 and J is TRBJ2-6; D is ambiguous. The CDR3 loop spans 14 amino acids. Trimming cost V 2 bases and J 4 bases, with 9 bases left between them. Germline CDR1 GTSNPN, CDR2 SVGIG (reference sequence). The CDR3 region is CAWSNQYGANVLTF. CDR3 coding DNA: TGTGCCTGGAGTAACCAGTACGGGGCCAACGTCCTGACTTTC.

As to this clone: The same CDR3 arises from other DNA sequences in this sample as well. This chain uses TRBV4-1 with TRBJ2-5; 10 nucleotides agree with TRBD2. CDR1 and CDR2 (germline): MGHRA, YSYEKL. J was trimmed by 6 bases and V by 1 base; bases with no gene match: 14. The CDR3 sequence is 18 residues long. The CDR3 region is CASSQANFQREGRKTQYF. The CDR3 nucleotides are TGCGCCAGCAGCCAAGCTAACTTCCAGCGGGAGGGCCGAAAGACCCAGTACTTC.

The chain has TRBV7-9 and TRBJ2-7, with TRBD1 as a possible D gene (6 bases). The CDR3 runs to 12 residues. From germline, CDR1 is SEHNR and CDR2 FQNEAQ (reference sequence). V gave up 1 base and J gave up 13 bases, with 14 bases separating them. The CDR3 spells CASSLGPQGLYF. In DNA, the CDR3 is TGTGCCAGCAGCTTAGGTCCCCAGGGGCTATACTTC.

The chain employs TRBV10-3 and TRBJ2-5; D may be TRBD1 (7 bases). From germline, CDR1 is ENHRY and CDR2 SYGVKD. The V and J ends lost 8 bases and 1 base respectively, with 14 bases between them. This CDR3 spans 14 amino acids. The CDR3 region is CAISLRGAQETQYF. The CDR3 DNA reads as TGTGCCATCTCCCTCAGGGGGGCCCAAGAGACCCAGTACTTC.

The rearrangement links TRBV7-9 to TRBJ2-1, with TRBD2 matching over 9 bases. CDR1 is SEHNR, CDR2 FQNEAQ, per germline (reference sequence). This CDR3 is 15 amino acids long. J gave up 9 bases and V 5 bases, and 11 bases lay outside the gene matches. CDR3 region: CASSPGLAGAVEQFF. CDR3 sequence (DNA): TGTGCCAGCAGCCCGGGACTAGCCGGGGCGGTTGAGCAGTTCTTC.

V and J are TRBV27 and TRBJ1-2, with D unresolved. Germline CDR1 and CDR2: MNHEY and SMNVEV (reference sequence). Trimming shortened V by 3 bases and J by 2 bases, and 10 bases separated the two germline ends. CDR3 length equals 14 residues. The CDR3, as DNA: TGTGCCAGCAGTTTGTCCAGAGTAAACTATGGCTACACCTTC. It is translated as CASSLSRVNYGYTF.

This chain links TRBV27 with TRBJ2-1; TRBD2 matches at 7 bases. Per germline, CDR1 MNHEY and CDR2 SMNVEV (reference sequence). CDR3 size: 17 residues. V shed 6 bases, J shed 0 bases, and the junction held 11 bases outside the gene matches. The CDR3 sequence: CASRLGSTSASYNEQFF. The CDR3, as DNA: TGTGCCAGCAGGTTAGGAAGTACTAGCGCCTCCTACAATGAGCAGTTCTTC.

The chain recombines TRBV15 with TRBJ1-5; D not certain. V gave up 9 bases and J gave up 1 base, with 13 bases separating them. The CDR3 has 14 residues. Germline V gives CDR1 LNHNV, CDR2 YYDKDF (reference sequence). CDR3 bases: TGTGCCACAGACAAAGCTGACAGCAATCAGCCCCAGCATTTT. It encodes CATDKADSNQPQHF.

This sequence joins TRBV6-9 and TRBJ2-7, with D perhaps matching TRBD1 or TRBD2 (6 bases each). Germline CDR1 is MNHGY and CDR2 is SVAAGI. V was trimmed by 6 bases and J by 6 bases, leaving 15 bases between them. This CDR3 is 13 amino acids long. CDR3 region: CASSQEGHSEQYF. The CDR3 DNA sequence: TGTGCCAGCAGCCAGGAGGGACATAGCGAGCAGTACTTC.

This clone was picked up one time. The chain is built from TRBV6-5 and TRBJ2-2, with D possibly being TRBD1 or TRBD2 (6 bases each). Germline V gene data show CDR1 as MNHEY and CDR2 as SVGAGI. The CDR3 has 15 residues. V was cut by 8 bases and J by 1 base, with 14 bases left in between. The CDR3 sequence is CASGPAGQNTGELFF. The CDR3 DNA sequence: TGTGCCAGCGGACCCGCGGGACAGAACACCGGGGAGCTGTTTTTT.

This clone was seen only a few times. V and J are TRBV27 and TRBJ2-1; tentatively, D is TRBD2 (5 bases). The CDR3 has 13 residues. CDR1 and CDR2 from the germline V gene are MNHEY and SMNVEV (reference sequence). Trimming stripped 2 bases from V and 6 bases from J, with 8 bases between. DNA of the CDR3: TGTGCCAGCAGTTTACGAGGGAGCAATGAGCAGTTCTTC. Translated: CASSLRGSNEQFF.

J is TRBJ2-5 and V is TRBV7-2; D possibly uses TRBD1 or TRBD2 (5 bases each). The end of the DNA aligns better with TRBJ2-7, so the J call may be wrong. Germline assignment: CDR1 SGHTA and CDR2 FQGNSA. The CDR3 is 15 amino acids. This chain's CDR3 is CASSLRDGREYEQYF. The CDR3 region has the DNA TGTGCCAGCAGCTTAAGGGACGGCCGAGAGTACGAGCAGTACTTC.

The rearrangement uses TRBV11-3 and TRBJ2-1, with D unresolved. In germline, CDR1 is SGHNT, CDR2 YENEEA. CDR3 length: 11 residues. Deletions cut 0 bases from V and 7 bases from J, with 1 base between. The CDR3 here is CASSLENEQFF. In DNA, the CDR3 is TGTGCCAGCAGCTTAGAGAATGAGCAGTTCTTC.

The chain is built from TRBV6-1 and TRBJ1-5; no clear D. The CDR3 length is 11 residues. CDR1 is MNHNS, CDR2 SASEGT, per germline. V lost 7 bases and J lost 4, with 5 bases in between. CDR3 amino acids: CASNINQPQHF. The CDR3 DNA reads TGTGCCAGCAATATTAATCAGCCCCAGCATTTT.

This chain uses TRBV4-1 with TRBJ1-3; D remains ambiguous. CDR3 size: 16 residues. Trimming took off 3 bases at V and 2 bases at J, with 14 bases between the two ends. CDR1 and CDR2 from the germline V gene are MGHRA and YSYEKL. As DNA, the CDR3 is TGCGCCAGCAGCCAGGTGGGTGACAACCCTGGAAACACCATATATTTT. Protein product: CASSQVGDNPGNTIYF.